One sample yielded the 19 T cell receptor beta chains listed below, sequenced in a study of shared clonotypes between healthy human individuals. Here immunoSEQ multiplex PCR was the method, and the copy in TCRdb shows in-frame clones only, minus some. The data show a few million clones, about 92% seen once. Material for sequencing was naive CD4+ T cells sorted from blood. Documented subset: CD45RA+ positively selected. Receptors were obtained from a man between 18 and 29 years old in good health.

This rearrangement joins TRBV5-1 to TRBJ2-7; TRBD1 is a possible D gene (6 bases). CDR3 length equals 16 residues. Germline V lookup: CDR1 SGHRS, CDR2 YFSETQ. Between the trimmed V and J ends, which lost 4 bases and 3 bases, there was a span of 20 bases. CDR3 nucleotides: TGCGCCAGCAGCGCCAACCGGGACACCAGTTTCTACGAGCAGTACTTC. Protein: CASSANRDTSFYEQYF.

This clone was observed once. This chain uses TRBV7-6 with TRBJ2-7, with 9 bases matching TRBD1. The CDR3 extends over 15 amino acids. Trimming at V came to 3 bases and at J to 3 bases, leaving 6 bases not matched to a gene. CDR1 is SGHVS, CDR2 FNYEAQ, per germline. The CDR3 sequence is CASSFEGTGNYEQYF. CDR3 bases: TGTGCCAGCAGCTTCGAAGGGACAGGGAACTACGAGCAGTACTTC.

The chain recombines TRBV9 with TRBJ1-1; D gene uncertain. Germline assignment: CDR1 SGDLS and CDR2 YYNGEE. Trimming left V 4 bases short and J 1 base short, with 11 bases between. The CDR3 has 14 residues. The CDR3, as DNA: TGTGCCAGCAGCCCTTATGACAAGAACACTGAAGCTTTCTTT. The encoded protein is CASSPYDKNTEAFF.

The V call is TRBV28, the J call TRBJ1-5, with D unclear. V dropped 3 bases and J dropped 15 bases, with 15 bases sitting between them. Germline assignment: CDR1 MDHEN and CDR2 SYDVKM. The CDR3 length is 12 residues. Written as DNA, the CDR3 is TGTGCCAGCAGTTTGGAGGCCCCGCCGGTGCATTTT. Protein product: CASSLEAPPVHF.

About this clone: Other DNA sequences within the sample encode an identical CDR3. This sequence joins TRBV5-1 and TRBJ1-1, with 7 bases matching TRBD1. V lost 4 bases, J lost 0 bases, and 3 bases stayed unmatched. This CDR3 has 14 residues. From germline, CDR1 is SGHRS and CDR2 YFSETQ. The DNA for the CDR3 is TGCGCCAGCAGCACGGGACAGCTGAACACTGAAGCTTTCTTT. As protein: CASSTGQLNTEAFF.

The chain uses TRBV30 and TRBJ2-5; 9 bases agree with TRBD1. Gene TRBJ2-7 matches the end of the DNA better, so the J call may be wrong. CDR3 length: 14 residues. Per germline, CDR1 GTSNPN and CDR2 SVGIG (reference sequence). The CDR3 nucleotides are TGTGCCTGGACTACAGGGGGCAGTTCCTACGAGCAGTACTTC. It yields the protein CAWTTGGSSYEQYF.

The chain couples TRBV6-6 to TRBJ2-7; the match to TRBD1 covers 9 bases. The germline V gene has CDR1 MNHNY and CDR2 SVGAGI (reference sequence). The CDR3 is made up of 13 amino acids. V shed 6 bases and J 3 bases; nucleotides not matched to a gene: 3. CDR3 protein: CASRQDRGYEQYF. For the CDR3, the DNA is TGTGCCAGCAGGCAGGACAGGGGCTACGAGCAGTACTTC.

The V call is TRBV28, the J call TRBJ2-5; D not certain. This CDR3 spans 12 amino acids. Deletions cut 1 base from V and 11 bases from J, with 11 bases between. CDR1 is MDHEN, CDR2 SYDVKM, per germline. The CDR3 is CASSLFPFGQYF. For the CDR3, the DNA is TGTGCCAGCAGTTTATTCCCCTTCGGGCAGTACTTC.

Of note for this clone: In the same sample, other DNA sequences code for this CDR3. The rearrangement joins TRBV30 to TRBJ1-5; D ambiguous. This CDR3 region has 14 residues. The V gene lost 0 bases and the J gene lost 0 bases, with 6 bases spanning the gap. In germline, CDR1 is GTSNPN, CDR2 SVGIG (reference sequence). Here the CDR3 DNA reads TGTGCCTGGAGTGTGGGGAATAGCAATCAGCCCCAGCATTTT. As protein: CAWSVGNSNQPQHF.

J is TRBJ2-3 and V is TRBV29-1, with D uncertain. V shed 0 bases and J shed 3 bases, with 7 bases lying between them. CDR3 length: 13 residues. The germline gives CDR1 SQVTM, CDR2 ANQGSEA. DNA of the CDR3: TGCAGCGTTGAAGAAGGGAAGACAGATACGCAGTATTTT. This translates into CSVEEGKTDTQYF.

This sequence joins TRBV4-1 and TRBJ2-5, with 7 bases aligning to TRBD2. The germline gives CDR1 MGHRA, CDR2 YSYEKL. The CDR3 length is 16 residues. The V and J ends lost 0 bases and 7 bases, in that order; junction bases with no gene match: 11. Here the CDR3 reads CASSQEAGVPFGTQYF. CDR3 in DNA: TGCGCCAGCAGCCAAGAGGCGGGGGTCCCTTTTGGGACCCAGTACTTC.

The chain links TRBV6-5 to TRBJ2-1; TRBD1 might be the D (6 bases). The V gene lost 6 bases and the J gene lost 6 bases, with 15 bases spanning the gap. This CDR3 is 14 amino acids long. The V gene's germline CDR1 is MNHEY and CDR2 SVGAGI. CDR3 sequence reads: CASSKLGAVNEQFF. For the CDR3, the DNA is TGTGCCAGCAGCAAACTGGGGGCCGTCAATGAGCAGTTCTTC.

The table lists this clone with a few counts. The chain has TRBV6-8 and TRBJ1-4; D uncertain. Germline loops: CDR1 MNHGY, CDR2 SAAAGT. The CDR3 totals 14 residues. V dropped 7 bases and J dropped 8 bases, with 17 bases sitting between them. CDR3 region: CASTSGPAREKLFF. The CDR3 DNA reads TGTGCCAGCACATCGGGCCCGGCGAGGGAAAAACTGTTTTTT.

In DNA, the CDR3 is TGTGCCAGCAGATCCTTCGGGGATGGCTACACCTTC. This encodes CASRSFGDGYTF. J is TRBJ1-2 and V is TRBV6-5, with unresolved D. This CDR3 region has 12 residues. CDR1 and CDR2 (germline): MNHEY, SVGAGI. The ends were cut back, 6 bases at V and 6 bases at J, with 11 bases in the middle.

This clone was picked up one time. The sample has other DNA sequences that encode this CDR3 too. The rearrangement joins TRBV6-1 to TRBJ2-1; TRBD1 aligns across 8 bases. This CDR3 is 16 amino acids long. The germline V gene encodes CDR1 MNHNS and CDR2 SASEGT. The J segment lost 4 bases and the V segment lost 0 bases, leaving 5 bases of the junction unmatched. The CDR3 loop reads CASSEARQGSYNEQFF. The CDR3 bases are TGTGCCAGCAGTGAAGCGCGACAGGGGAGTTACAATGAGCAGTTCTTC.

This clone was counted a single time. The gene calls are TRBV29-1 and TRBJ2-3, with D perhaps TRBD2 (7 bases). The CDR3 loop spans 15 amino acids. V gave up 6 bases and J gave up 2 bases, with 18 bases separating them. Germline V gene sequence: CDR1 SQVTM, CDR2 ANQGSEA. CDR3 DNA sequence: TGCAGCGTGGAGGACGGGGGGCGCATCACAGATACGCAGTATTTT. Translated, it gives CSVEDGGRITDTQYF.

The CDR3 bases are TGTGCCAGCAGCGTAGCCACAGGGGGACCCAATGAGCAGTTCTTC. Translated: CASSVATGGPNEQFF. The gene calls are TRBV9 and TRBJ2-1; 8 nucleotides match TRBD1. The germline CDR1 and CDR2 sequences are SGDLS and YYNGEE. The CDR3 consists of 15 residues. V was pared by 0 bases and J by 6 bases, with 5 bases of the junction left unmatched.

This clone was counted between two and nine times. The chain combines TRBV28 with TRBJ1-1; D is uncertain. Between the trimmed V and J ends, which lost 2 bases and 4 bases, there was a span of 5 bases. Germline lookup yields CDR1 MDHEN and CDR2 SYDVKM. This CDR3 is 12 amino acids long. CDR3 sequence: CASSLPRTEAFF. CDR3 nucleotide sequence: TGTGCCAGCAGTTTACCTCGCACTGAAGCTTTCTTT.

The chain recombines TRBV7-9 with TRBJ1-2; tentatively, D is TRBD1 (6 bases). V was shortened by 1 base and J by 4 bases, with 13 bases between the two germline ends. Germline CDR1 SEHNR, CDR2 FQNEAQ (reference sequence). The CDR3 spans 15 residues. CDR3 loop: CASSLEGGLSYGYTF. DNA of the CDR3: TGTGCCAGCAGCTTAGAGGGGGGTTTGAGCTATGGCTACACCTTC.